This T cell receptor (beta chain) was profiled in a study of cytotoxic CD8 clonotypes in ibrutinib-treated CLL. As for the study in general: For this cohort, patients were approximately ten relapsed/refractory and around 15 treatment-naive, while 17 were IGHV unmutated. Response was recorded as partial in approximately 25 patients and complete in 2; at median around 70 months, roughly 15 remained remitted and around 12 had progressed. Notes on the study in general: Progressing and sustained-remission patients had different sampling times.

Sequenced by immunoSEQ multiplex PCR; TCRdb stores in-frame clones only, minus some. The table has approximately 130,000 clones, 84% seen once. Only a few counts were recorded for this clone. Its antigen remains unknown. Germline CDR1 SGHTA, CDR2 FQGTGA. There are 16 residues in the CDR3. V gave up 4 bases and J gave up 1 base; unmatched junction bases: 7. This chain joins TRBV7-3 and TRBJ2-1, with 7 nucleotides matching TRBD1. This clonotype was obtained from a human donor with chronic lymphocytic leukemia. The specimen comprised PBMCs, sampled after 24 months of ibrutinib treatment. CDR3 amino acids: CASSSGQARSYNEQFF. CDR3 DNA: TGTGCCAGCAGCTCAGGACAGGCCCGATCCTACAATGAGCAGTTCTTC.